A single sample gave rise to the 31 T cell receptor beta chains below, sequenced in a study of T cells in Graves' hyperthyroidism and ophthalmopathy. Amplification of TCR beta CDR3 regions used RNA as the template. Carried out on the TCR CDR3, a first-round RT-PCR used the HTBI primer set. TCRdb itself ran the multiplex PCR reads through MiXCR, one entry per CDR3 protein. The table records about 400,000 distinct CDR3 sequences, 20% to 30% of them present only once. The sample comprised blood. These receptors were collected from a man over 45 with Graves' hyperthyroidism.

As concerns this clonotype: A much larger clone lies one base from this, so it may be a read error. The chain recombines TRBV18 with TRBJ2-1; 9 bases line up with TRBD1. The CDR3 has 13 amino acids. Germline lookup yields CDR1 KGHSH and CDR2 LQKENI. This CDR3 reads CASSRTGENEQSF. CDR3 DNA sequence: TGTGCCAGCTCGCGGACAGGGGAAAATGAGCAGTCCTTC.

This clonotype occurred many times. The J gene is TRBJ2-7, the V gene TRBV28, with 8 bases identical to TRBD2. The ends lost 7 bases at V and 4 bases at J; junction bases unmatched: 6. The CDR3 runs to 13 residues. Germline V gene lookup returns CDR1 MDHEN and CDR2 SYDVKM. The CDR3 sequence: CASNSGTSYEQYF. The CDR3 bases are TGTGCCAGCAATTCCGGGACTAGTTACGAGCAGTACTTC.

This clonotype occurred a few times. The gene calls are TRBV20-1 and TRBJ2-7, with TRBD1 as a possible D gene (6 bases). Germline CDR1 and CDR2: DFQATT and SNEGSKA (reference sequence). Trimming stripped 5 bases from V and 5 bases from J, with 19 bases between. CDR3 size: 14 residues. The CDR3 DNA follows: TGCAGTGCTTCACGGACAGATCCGAACAACGAGCAGTACTTC. Translation gives CSASRTDPNNEQYF.

In its sample, this clonotype was seen many times. The V gene is TRBV20-1, the J gene TRBJ2-7; tentatively, D is TRBD2 (6 bases). V was shortened by 5 bases and J by 1 base, with 12 bases between the two germline ends. Germline loops: CDR1 DFQATT, CDR2 SNEGSKA (reference sequence). This CDR3 has 13 amino acids. DNA for the CDR3: TGCAGTGCTGAACCGGGAGAATCCTACGAGCAGTACTTC. Translated: CSAEPGESYEQYF.

In its sample, this clonotype was seen many times. The rearrangement uses TRBV29-1 and TRBJ1-1; TRBD1 is a possible D gene (5 bases). Trimming pared 7 bases from V and 0 bases from J, leaving 15 bases between. The CDR3 consists of 14 residues. Germline lookup yields CDR1 SQVTM and CDR2 ANQGSEA. The CDR3 bases are TGCAGCGCTCGCGGGGCGAGCATGAACACTGAAGCTTTCTTT. Its translation: CSARGASMNTEAFF.

The chain carries TRBV29-1 and TRBJ2-1, with TRBD2 matching 9 bases. The CDR3 is 15 amino acids. With 6 bases clipped from V and 7 bases from J, the junction kept 13 bases outside the gene matches. The V gene's germline CDR1 is SQVTM and CDR2 ANQGSEA. CDR3 nucleotides: TGCAGCGTCGGCGCCTGGCGCGGGAGGGGAAATGAGCAGTTCTTC. Its translation: CSVGAWRGRGNEQFF.

This chain connects TRBV30 to TRBJ2-7, with D possibly being TRBD1 (6 bases). CDR3 length: 15 residues. CDR1 GTSNPN and CDR2 SVGIG come from the germline V gene (reference sequence). V gave up 3 bases and J gave up 0 bases, with 15 bases separating them. CDR3 residues: CAWRLTGTTSYEQYF. The CDR3 DNA is TGTGCCTGGAGGTTGACAGGAACGACCTCCTACGAGCAGTACTTC.

This clonotype was found a few times. J is TRBJ2-1 and V is TRBV7-2; 11 nucleotides align to TRBD2. This CDR3 is built from 15 residues. Germline CDR1 and CDR2: SGHTA and FQGNSA. V shed 5 bases, J shed 6 bases, and the junction held 6 bases outside the gene matches. The CDR3 DNA follows: TGTGCCAGCAGCCTCTCTAGCGGGAGGTTCAATGAGCAGTTCTTC. Its translation is CASSLSSGRFNEQFF.

In its sample, this clonotype was seen many times. The chain is built from TRBV11-2 and TRBJ2-1; 13 bases align to TRBD2. CDR1 and CDR2 (germline): SGHAT, FQNNGV. The CDR3 covers 17 residues. The J segment lost 5 bases and the V segment lost 4 bases, leaving 8 bases of the junction unmatched. As DNA, the CDR3 is TGTGCCAGCAGCTCCCCCCGTGGGACTAGCGGGGACAATGAGCAGTTCTTC. The encoded protein is CASSSPRGTSGDNEQFF.

This clonotype was found a few times. The V and J genes are TRBV7-2 and TRBJ2-7; D perhaps matches TRBD2 (6 bases). V was pared by 6 bases and J by 4 bases, with 10 bases between. The germline V gene encodes CDR1 SGHTA and CDR2 FQGNSA. The CDR3 totals 12 residues. CDR3 in amino acids: CASSMEGYEQYF. The CDR3 region has the DNA TGTGCCAGCAGTATGGAGGGGTACGAGCAGTACTTC.

The table lists this clonotype with many counts. The CDR3 loop is CASSVRDSSYEQYF. As DNA, the CDR3 is TGTGCCAGCAGTGTCCGGGACAGCTCCTACGAGCAGTACTTC. This rearrangement joins TRBV28 to TRBJ2-7; 7 bases fit TRBD1. Germline values: CDR1 MDHEN, CDR2 SYDVKM. The CDR3 runs 14 residues. Trimming took 5 bases from V and 0 from J; bases not matched to a gene: 4.

This clonotype was seen a few times. This chain connects TRBV3-1 to TRBJ2-2, with D perhaps TRBD1 (6 bases). The CDR3 length is 15 residues. In germline, CDR1 is LGHDT, CDR2 YNNKEL (reference sequence). V was shortened by 2 bases and J by 5 bases, with 12 bases between the two germline ends. CDR3 coding DNA: TGTGCCAGCAGCCAAATCCCCGACAGGACCGGGGAGCTGTTTTTT. Its protein product is CASSQIPDRTGELFF.

This clonotype has only a few counts. The chain recombines TRBV6-5 with TRBJ1-4; unclear D gene. V was pared by 2 bases and J by 5 bases, with 18 bases between. Germline V gives CDR1 MNHEY, CDR2 SVGAGI. The CDR3 extends over 17 amino acids. The CDR3 loop reads CASSYTTPTGGNEKLFF. CDR3 bases: TGTGCCAGCAGTTACACCACCCCGACGGGAGGGAATGAAAAACTGTTTTTT.

This clonotype was found a few times. The chain combines TRBV12-3 or TRBV12-4 with TRBJ2-5; D unresolved. The V end lost 3 bases, the J end lost 0 bases, and 8 bases lay between the germline ends. CDR3 length: 14 amino acids. Here the CDR3 DNA reads TGTGCCAGCAGTTTGTACCCGTACCAAGAGACCCAGTACTTC. This sequence encodes CASSLYPYQETQYF.

J is TRBJ2-1 and V is TRBV20-1; possibly TRBD1 for D (5 bases). Germline CDR1 reads DFQATT; CDR2 reads SNEGSKA (reference sequence). There are 13 residues in the CDR3. Trimming pared 6 bases from V and 2 bases from J, leaving 11 bases between. CDR3 DNA sequence: TGCAGTGCGTATAGCAGGGCCTACAATGAGCAGTTCTTC. Protein sequence: CSAYSRAYNEQFF.

This clonotype appeared a few times. The chain links TRBV19 to TRBJ2-1; D perhaps matches TRBD1 (6 bases). CDR3 length: 13 amino acids. Trimming pared 3 bases from V and 6 bases from J, leaving 9 bases between. CDR1 is LNHDA, CDR2 SQIVND, per germline (reference sequence). The CDR3 loop is CASSMDRANEQFF. The CDR3 bases are TGTGCCAGTAGTATGGACAGAGCCAATGAGCAGTTCTTC. The whole variable domain, filled in from reference TRBV19 and TRBJ2-1, reads DGGITQSPKYLFRKEGQNVTLSCEQNLNHDAMYWYRQDPGQGLRLIYYSQIVNDFQKGDIAEGYSVSREKKESFPLTVTSAQKNPTAFYLCASSMDRANEQFFGPGTRLTVL.

This clonotype was observed a handful of times. The chain recombines TRBV14 with TRBJ2-1, with D perhaps matching TRBD2 (6 bases). V was shortened by 4 bases and J by 2 bases, with 12 bases between the two germline ends. This CDR3 spans 15 amino acids. The V gene's germline CDR1 is SGHDN and CDR2 FVKESK. The CDR3 here is CASSPGTRAYNEQFF. The DNA of the CDR3 is TGTGCCAGCAGCCCTGGGACTCGCGCCTACAATGAGCAGTTCTTC.

This clonotype was detected many times. The chain employs TRBV2 and TRBJ2-2, with D perhaps TRBD2 (6 bases). Looked up from germline, CDR1 is SNHLY and CDR2 is FYNNEI. The V and J ends lost 7 bases and 2 bases respectively, with 17 bases between them. The CDR3 has 16 amino acids. The CDR3 region is CASKLRDSSNTGELFF. In nucleotides, the CDR3 is TGTGCCAGCAAACTCCGGGACTCGTCAAACACCGGGGAGCTGTTTTTT.

This clonotype was detected only a few times. The CDR3 reads CASSMDGYEQYF. The CDR3 nucleotides are TGTGCCAGCAGCATGGACGGATACGAGCAGTACTTC. The chain couples TRBV7-9 to TRBJ2-7; D is undetermined. V was trimmed by 5 bases and J by 4 bases, leaving 9 bases between them. The CDR3 has 12 amino acids. Germline assignment: CDR1 SEHNR and CDR2 FQNEAQ (reference sequence).

This clonotype was observed a few times. The rearrangement joins TRBV6-1 to TRBJ1-1; D not certain. V lost 5 bases and J lost 11, with 21 bases in between. This CDR3 is built from 14 residues. Germline values: CDR1 MNHNS, CDR2 SASEGT. The CDR3 here is CASSPPSNPGSAFF. DNA for the CDR3: TGTGCCAGCAGTCCACCTTCAAACCCGGGGTCGGCTTTCTTT.

V usage is TRBV11-3 and J usage is TRBJ1-3; D remains ambiguous. From germline, CDR1 is SGHNT and CDR2 YENEEA. The CDR3 sequence is 16 residues long. The ends were cut back, 0 bases at V and 1 base at J, with 10 bases in the middle. The CDR3 loop reads CASSLEAGLSGNTIYF. CDR3 sequence (DNA): TGTGCCAGCAGCTTAGAGGCCGGTCTTTCTGGAAACACCATATATTTT.

J is TRBJ2-7 and V is TRBV11-2; TRBD2 agrees at 11 bases. Germline V lookup: CDR1 SGHAT, CDR2 FQNNGV. The CDR3 runs 19 residues. V trimming: 0 bases; J trimming: 7 bases; junction bases outside the gene matches: 17. The CDR3 DNA follows: TGTGCCAGCAGCTTAGATGTCTTGGCGATAGCGGGAGGGCCTAAGGAGCAGTACTTC. Translation: CASSLDVLAIAGGPKEQYF. The whole variable domain, filled in from reference TRBV11-2 and TRBJ2-7, reads EAGVAQSPRYKIIEKRQSVAFWCNPISGHATLYWYQQILGQGPKLLIQFQNNGVVDDSQLPKDRFSAERLKGVDSTLKIQPAKLEDSAVYLCASSLDVLAIAGGPKEQYFGPGTRLTVT.

This clonotype was detected a few times. CDR3 residues: CASSLTETDTQYF. The CDR3 DNA reads as TGCGCCAGCAGCTTAACGGAAACAGATACGCAGTATTTT. The gene calls are TRBV5-1 and TRBJ2-3; no reliable D call. The V end lost 2 bases, the J end lost 3 bases, and 7 bases lay between the germline ends. Looked up from germline, CDR1 is SGHRS and CDR2 is YFSETQ. This CDR3 region has 13 residues.

This clonotype was seen many times. V is TRBV28 and J is TRBJ1-5; 9 nucleotides agree with TRBD1. The CDR3 consists of 16 residues. V lost 2 bases to trimming and J lost 7 bases; unmatched junction nucleotides: 9. Germline lookup yields CDR1 MDHEN and CDR2 SYDVKM. The CDR3 DNA sequence: TGTGCCAGCAGTTTAGGAGGGGACAGGGCAACACAGCCCCAGCATTTT. This codes for CASSLGGDRATQPQHF. The variable domain in full, with the rest retrieved from reference TRBV28 and TRBJ1-5, is DVKVTQSSRYLVKRTGEKVFLECVQDMDHENMFWYRQDPGLGLRLIYFSYDVKMKEKGDIPEGYSVSREKKERFSLILESASTNQTSMYLCASSLGGDRATQPQHFGDGTRLSIL.

The sample holds many counts of this clonotype. The V call is TRBV28, the J call TRBJ2-2; 10 nucleotides match TRBD1. Germline values: CDR1 MDHEN, CDR2 SYDVKM. The CDR3 length is 17 residues. V shed 6 bases and J 4 bases; nucleotides not matched to a gene: 11. CDR3 sequence (DNA): TGTGCCAGCAGGCAGACTCATGACAGGGGGCGCACCGGGGAGCTGTTTTTT. It specifies CASRQTHDRGRTGELFF.

V usage is TRBV29-1 and J usage is TRBJ1-1, with 10 bases lining up with TRBD1. With V trimmed by 6 bases and J by 6 bases, 7 bases remained unmatched. CDR3 length equals 13 residues. Germline CDR1 SQVTM, CDR2 ANQGSEA. The CDR3 reads CSVRDRGMAEAFF. CDR3 DNA: TGCAGCGTCCGGGACAGGGGAATGGCTGAAGCTTTCTTT.

The V and J genes are TRBV4-1 and TRBJ2-5; the D gene is possibly TRBD2 (8 bases). V was trimmed by 2 bases and J by 3 bases, leaving 19 bases between them. This CDR3 is 17 amino acids long. Germline values: CDR1 MGHRA, CDR2 YSYEKL. CDR3 sequence reads: CASSQKRDSGREETQYF. DNA of the CDR3: TGCGCCAGCAGCCAAAAAAGGGACAGCGGGAGAGAAGAGACCCAGTACTTC.

V usage is TRBV6-1 and J usage is TRBJ1-5; possible D gene TRBD1, 5 bases. V lost 5 bases, J lost 6 bases, and 11 bases lay in between. CDR1 and CDR2 (germline): MNHNS, SASEGT. This CDR3 comprises 13 residues. CDR3 loop: CASSTGTRQPQHF. Here the CDR3 DNA reads TGTGCCAGCAGTACGGGGACCCGTCAGCCCCAGCATTTT.

The chain is built from TRBV5-6 and TRBJ2-5; D uncertain. Germline CDR1 and CDR2: SGHDT and YYEEEE. The CDR3 totals 13 residues. V was cut by 7 bases and J by 0 bases, with 10 bases left in between. Here the CDR3 DNA reads TGTGCCAGCTTCCCCCGGGACCAAGAGACCCAGTACTTC. This sequence encodes CASFPRDQETQYF.

The table lists this clonotype with many counts. The V gene is TRBV11-1, the J gene TRBJ2-1, with 8 bases matching TRBD1. CDR1 SGHAT and CDR2 FQDESV come from the germline V gene (reference sequence). The CDR3 is 14 residues long. V gave up 5 bases and J gave up 6 bases; unmatched junction bases: 6. The CDR3 is CASSTGQGSNEQFF. DNA of the CDR3: TGTGCCAGCAGCACCGGACAGGGTAGCAATGAGCAGTTCTTC. Variable domain in full (rest from reference TRBV11-1 and TRBJ2-1): EAEVAQSPRYKITEKSQAVAFWCDPISGHATLYWYRQILGQGPELLVQFQDESVVDDSQLPKDRFSAERLKGVDSTLKIQPAELGDSAMYLCASSTGQGSNEQFFGPGTRLTVL.

This clonotype has more than one count but fewer than ten. The chain joins TRBV13 to TRBJ1-1; D is unresolved. From germline, CDR1 is PRHDT and CDR2 FYEKMQ (reference sequence). V lost 2 bases, J lost 0 bases, and 7 bases lay in between. The CDR3 has 14 amino acids. CDR3 DNA: TGTGCCAGCAGCTTATTACACCTGAACACTGAAGCTTTCTTT. Residues: CASSLLHLNTEAFF.